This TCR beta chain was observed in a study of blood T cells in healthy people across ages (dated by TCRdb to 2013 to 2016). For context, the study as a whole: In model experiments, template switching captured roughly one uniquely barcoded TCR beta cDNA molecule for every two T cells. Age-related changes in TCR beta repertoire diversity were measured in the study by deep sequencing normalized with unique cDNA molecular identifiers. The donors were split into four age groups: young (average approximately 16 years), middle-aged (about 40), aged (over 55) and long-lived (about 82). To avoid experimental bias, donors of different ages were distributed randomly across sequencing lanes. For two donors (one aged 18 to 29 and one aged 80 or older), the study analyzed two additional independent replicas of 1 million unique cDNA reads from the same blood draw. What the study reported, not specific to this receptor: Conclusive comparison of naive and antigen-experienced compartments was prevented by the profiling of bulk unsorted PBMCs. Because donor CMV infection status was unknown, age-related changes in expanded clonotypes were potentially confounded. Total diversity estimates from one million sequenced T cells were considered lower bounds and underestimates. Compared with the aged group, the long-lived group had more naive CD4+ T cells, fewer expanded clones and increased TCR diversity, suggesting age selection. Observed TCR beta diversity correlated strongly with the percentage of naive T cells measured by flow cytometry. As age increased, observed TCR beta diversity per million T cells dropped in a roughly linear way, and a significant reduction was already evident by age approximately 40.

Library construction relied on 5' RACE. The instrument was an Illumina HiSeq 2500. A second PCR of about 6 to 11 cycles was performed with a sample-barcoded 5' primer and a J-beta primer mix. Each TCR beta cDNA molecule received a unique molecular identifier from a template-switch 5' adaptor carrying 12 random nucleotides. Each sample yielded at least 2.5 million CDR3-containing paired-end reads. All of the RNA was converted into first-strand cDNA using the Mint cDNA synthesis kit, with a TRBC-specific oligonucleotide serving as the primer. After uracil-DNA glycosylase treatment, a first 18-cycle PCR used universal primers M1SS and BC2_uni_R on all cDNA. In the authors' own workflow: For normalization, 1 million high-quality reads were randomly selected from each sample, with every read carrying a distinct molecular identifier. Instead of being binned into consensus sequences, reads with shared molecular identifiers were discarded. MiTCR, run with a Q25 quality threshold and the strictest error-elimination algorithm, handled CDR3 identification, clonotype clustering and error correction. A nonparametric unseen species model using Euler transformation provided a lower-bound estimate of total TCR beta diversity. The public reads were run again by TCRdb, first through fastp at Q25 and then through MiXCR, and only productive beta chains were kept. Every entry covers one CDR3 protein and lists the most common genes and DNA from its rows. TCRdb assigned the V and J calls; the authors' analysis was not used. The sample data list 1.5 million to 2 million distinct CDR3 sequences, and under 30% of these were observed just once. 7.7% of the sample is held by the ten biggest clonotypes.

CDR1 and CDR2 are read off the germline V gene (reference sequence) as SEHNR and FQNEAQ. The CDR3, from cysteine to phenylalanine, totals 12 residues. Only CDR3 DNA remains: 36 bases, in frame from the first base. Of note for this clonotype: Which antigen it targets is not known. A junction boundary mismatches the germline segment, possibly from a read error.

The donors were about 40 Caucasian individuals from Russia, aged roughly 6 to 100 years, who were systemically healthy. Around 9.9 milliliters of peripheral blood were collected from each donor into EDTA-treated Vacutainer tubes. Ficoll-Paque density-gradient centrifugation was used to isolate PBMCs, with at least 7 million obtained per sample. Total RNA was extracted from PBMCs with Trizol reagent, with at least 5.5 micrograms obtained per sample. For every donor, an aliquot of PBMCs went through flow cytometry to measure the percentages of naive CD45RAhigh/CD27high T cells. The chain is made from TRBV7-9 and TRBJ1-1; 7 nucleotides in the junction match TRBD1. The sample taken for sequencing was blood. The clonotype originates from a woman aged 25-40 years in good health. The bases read TGTTCCAGCAGCCTACAGGGGACTGAAGCTTTCTTT. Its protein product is CSSSLQGTEAFF.